This TCR beta chain was found in a study of blood T cell repertoires in COVID-19. Trimming left V 4 bases short and J 2 bases short, with 18 bases between. The CDR3 has 17 amino acids. CDR1 and CDR2 (germline): MNHEY, SMNVEV (reference sequence). Clones were read by immunoSEQ multiplex PCR, and TCRdb kept only the in-frame ones, dropping some. The sample has about 250,000 clones, approximately 86% seen once. This sequence originates from a woman aged 55-69 years who had recovered from COVID-19. The J gene is TRBJ1-5, the V gene TRBV27; possible D gene TRBD1, 6 bases. Input material: peripheral blood. CDR3 DNA sequence: TGTGCCAGCAGTTCATCTGCAAAGGGGGTGGGCAATCAGCCCCAGCATTTT. Amino acids: CASSSSAKGVGNQPQHF.